The 12 T cell receptor beta chains below all came from one sample that was sequenced in a study of cytomegalovirus exposure and HLA in healthy donors. The PCR contained 60 Vbeta and 13 Jbeta primers. Here immunoSEQ multiplex PCR was the method, and the copy in TCRdb shows in-frame clones only, minus some. The sample consists of about 97,000 clones, around 63% of them appearing once. Sequencing input: PBMCs. The receptors derive from a human donor in good health.

The J gene is TRBJ1-1, the V gene TRBV6-6; D is ambiguous. CDR1 MNHNY and CDR2 SVGAGI come from the germline V gene (reference sequence). The CDR3 spans 11 residues. The V and J ends lost 6 bases and 8 bases respectively, with 10 bases between them. The DNA of the CDR3 is TGTGCCAGCAGACTAAACTCGGAAGCTTTCTTT. The encoded protein is CASRLNSEAFF.

The chain recombines TRBV18 with TRBJ1-2; D is unresolved. The CDR3 runs 15 residues. The germline V gene encodes CDR1 KGHSH and CDR2 LQKENI. Trimming removed 0 bases from V and 4 bases from J, with 12 bases in between. This chain's CDR3 is CASSPPEYRGYGYTF. CDR3 nucleotides: TGTGCCAGCTCACCACCGGAGTACCGGGGCTATGGCTACACCTTC. Variable domain in full (rest from reference TRBV18 and TRBJ1-2): NAGVMQNPRHLVRRRGQEARLRCSPMKGHSHVYWYRQLPEEGLKFMVYLQKENIIDESGMPKERFSAEFPKEGPSILRIQQVVRGDSAAYFCASSPPEYRGYGYTFGSGTRLTVV.

This clone was detected once. The chain joins TRBV7-9 to TRBJ2-5, with 7 bases aligning to TRBD2. The germline CDR1 and CDR2 sequences are SEHNR and FQNEAQ (reference sequence). Unmatched junction bases numbered 7, after V lost 4 bases and J lost 5 bases. CDR3 length: 14 amino acids. The CDR3 nucleotides read TGTGCCAGCAGCTCGCTTGGGGGAGGGGAGACCCAGTACTTC. It encodes CASSSLGGGETQYF. The full variable domain, its missing parts supplied by reference TRBV7-9 and TRBJ2-5, is DTGVSQNPRHKITKRGQNVTFRCDPISEHNRLYWYRQTLGQGPEFLTYFQNEAQLEKSRLLSDRFSAERPKGSFSTLEIQRTEQGDSAMYLCASSSLGGGETQYFGPGTRLLVL.

The gene calls are TRBV7-9 and TRBJ2-2; 8 bases fit TRBD1. From germline, CDR1 is SEHNR and CDR2 FQNEAQ (reference sequence). The CDR3 consists of 14 residues. Trimming removed 3 bases from V and 4 bases from J; junction bases left unmatched: 1. This chain's CDR3 is CASSLTGATGELFF. CDR3 DNA: TGTGCCAGCAGCTTGACAGGGGCCACCGGGGAGCTGTTTTTT. Filled out from reference TRBV7-9 and TRBJ2-2, the complete variable domain reads DTGVSQNPRHKITKRGQNVTFRCDPISEHNRLYWYRQTLGQGPEFLTYFQNEAQLEKSRLLSDRFSAERPKGSFSTLEIQRTEQGDSAMYLCASSLTGATGELFFGEGSRLTVL.

V usage is TRBV15 and J usage is TRBJ1-1; 7 bases are a match to TRBD1. J gave up 1 base and V 1 base, and 15 bases lay outside the gene matches. This CDR3 is built from 19 residues. Per the germline V gene, CDR1 is LNHNV and CDR2 is YYDKDF (reference sequence). The CDR3 here is CATSRGRSFRGPANTEAFF. The CDR3 DNA reads as TGTGCCACCAGCAGAGGGCGCTCTTTTAGGGGGCCCGCGAACACTGAAGCTTTCTTT.

The gene calls are TRBV27 and TRBJ1-1, with no clear D. This CDR3 region has 14 residues. V lost 3 bases and J 3 bases, leaving 11 bases between the germline ends. Germline loops: CDR1 MNHEY, CDR2 SMNVEV (reference sequence). DNA of the CDR3: TGTGCCAGCAGTTTGGGAGGAGCCTACACTGAAGCTTTCTTT. Translated, it gives CASSLGGAYTEAFF.

This clone has more than one count but fewer than ten. V and J are TRBV6-5 and TRBJ1-1; D ambiguous. In germline, CDR1 is MNHEY, CDR2 SVGAGI. V was shortened by 2 bases and J by 1 base, with 5 bases between the two germline ends. This CDR3 region has 13 residues. Here the CDR3 reads CASSYGQNTEAFF. Written as DNA, the CDR3 is TGTGCCAGCAGTTACGGGCAGAACACTGAAGCTTTCTTT.

V usage is TRBV10-1 and J usage is TRBJ2-3, with TRBD2 identical over 14 bases. Germline assignment: CDR1 WNHNN and CDR2 SYGVQD (reference sequence). Germline trimming cut 0 bases from V and 6 bases from J; bases unmatched to any gene: 5. The CDR3 extends over 17 amino acids. The CDR3 reads CASSESGLAGVRDTQYF. The CDR3 coding sequence is TGCGCCAGCAGTGAGTCGGGACTAGCGGGAGTAAGGGATACGCAGTATTTT.

The genes are TRBV9 and TRBJ2-3, with D tentatively TRBD2 (5 bases). This CDR3 spans 14 amino acids. In germline, CDR1 is SGDLS, CDR2 YYNGEE. V gave up 0 bases and J gave up 5 bases, with 10 bases separating them. The CDR3 region has the DNA TGTGCCAGCAGCGTAGGTGTCGGGATAGATACGCAGTATTTT. This gives the protein CASSVGVGIDTQYF.

This clone was detected only once. Other DNA sequences in this sample translate to the same CDR3. The chain recombines TRBV11-2 with TRBJ2-1; 7 bases agree with TRBD2. Germline assignment: CDR1 SGHAT and CDR2 FQNNGV. Germline trimming cut 3 bases from V and 0 bases from J; bases unmatched to any gene: 2. CDR3 length: 15 residues. The CDR3 DNA sequence: TGTGCCAGCAGCTTTGGCGGGAGCTCCTACAATGAGCAGTTCTTC. This codes for CASSFGGSSYNEQFF.

This chain uses TRBV19 with TRBJ2-7; tentative D call: TRBD2 (6 bases). V shed 4 bases and J shed 0 bases, with 10 bases lying between them. The CDR3 is made up of 14 amino acids. The germline gives CDR1 LNHDA, CDR2 SQIVND (reference sequence). The CDR3 here is CASSNGRRSYEQYF. Written as DNA, the CDR3 is TGTGCCAGTAGTAACGGGAGACGCTCCTACGAGCAGTACTTC. Looking up the rest from reference TRBV19 and TRBJ2-7 gives the full variable domain: DGGITQSPKYLFRKEGQNVTLSCEQNLNHDAMYWYRQDPGQGLRLIYYSQIVNDFQKGDIAEGYSVSREKKESFPLTVTSAQKNPTAFYLCASSNGRRSYEQYFGPGTRLTVT.

This clone was seen just once. This chain links TRBV6-1 with TRBJ2-7; tentative D call: TRBD2 (5 bases). Germline CDR1 and CDR2: MNHNS and SASEGT. The germline V and J ends were trimmed by 1 base and 0 bases, with 10 bases remaining between them. This CDR3 spans 15 amino acids. CDR3 sequence (DNA): TGTGCCAGCAGTGAAGAACGGGGAGACTCCTACGAGCAGTACTTC. It specifies CASSEERGDSYEQYF.